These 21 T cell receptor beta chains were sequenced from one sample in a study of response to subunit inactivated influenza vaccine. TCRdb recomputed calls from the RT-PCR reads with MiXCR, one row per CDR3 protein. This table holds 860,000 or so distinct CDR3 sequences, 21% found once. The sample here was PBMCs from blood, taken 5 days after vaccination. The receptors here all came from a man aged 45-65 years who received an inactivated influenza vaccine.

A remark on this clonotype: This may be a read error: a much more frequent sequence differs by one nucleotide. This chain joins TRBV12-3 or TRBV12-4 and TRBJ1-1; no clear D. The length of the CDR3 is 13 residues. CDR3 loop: CTSSLDLGTEAFF. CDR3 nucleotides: TGTACCAGCAGTCTGGATTTGGGCACTGAAGCTTTCTTT.

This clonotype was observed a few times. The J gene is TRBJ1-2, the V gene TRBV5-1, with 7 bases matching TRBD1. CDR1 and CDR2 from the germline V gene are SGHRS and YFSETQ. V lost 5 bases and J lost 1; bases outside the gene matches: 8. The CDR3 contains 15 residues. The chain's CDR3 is CASRQGTASNYGYTF. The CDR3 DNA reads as TGCGCCAGCAGGCAGGGGACAGCAAGTAACTATGGCTACACCTTC. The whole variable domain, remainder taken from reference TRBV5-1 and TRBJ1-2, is KAGVTQTPRYLIKTRGQQVTLSCSPISGHRSVSWYQQTPGQGLQFLFEYFSETQRNKGNFPGRFSGRQFSNSRSEMNVSTLELGDSALYLCASRQGTASNYGYTFGSGTRLTVV.

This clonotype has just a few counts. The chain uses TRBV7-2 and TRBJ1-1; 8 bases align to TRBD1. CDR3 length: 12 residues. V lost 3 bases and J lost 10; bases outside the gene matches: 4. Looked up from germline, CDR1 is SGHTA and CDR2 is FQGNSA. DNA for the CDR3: TGTGCCAGCAGCTTCGACAGGGGTAGAGCTTTCTTT. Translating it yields CASSFDRGRAFF. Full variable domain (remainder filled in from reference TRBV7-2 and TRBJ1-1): GAGVSQSPSNKVTEKGKDVELRCDPISGHTALYWYRQSLGQGLEFLIYFQGNSAPDKSGLPSDRFSAERTGGSVSTLTIQRTQQEDSAVYLCASSFDRGRAFFGQGTRLTVV.

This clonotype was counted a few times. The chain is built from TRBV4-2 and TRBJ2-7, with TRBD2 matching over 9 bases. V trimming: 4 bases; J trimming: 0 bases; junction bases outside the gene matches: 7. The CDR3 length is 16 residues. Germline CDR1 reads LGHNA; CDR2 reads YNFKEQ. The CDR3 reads CASSPPRAGGSYEQYF. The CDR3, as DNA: TGTGCCAGCAGCCCCCCAAGAGCGGGGGGCTCCTACGAGCAGTACTTC.

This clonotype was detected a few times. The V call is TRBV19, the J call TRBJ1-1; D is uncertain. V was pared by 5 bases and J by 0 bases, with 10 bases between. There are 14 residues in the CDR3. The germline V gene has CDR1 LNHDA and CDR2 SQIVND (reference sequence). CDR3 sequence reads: CASSPQVMNTEAFF. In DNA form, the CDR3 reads TGTGCCAGTAGTCCGCAGGTTATGAACACTGAAGCTTTCTTT.

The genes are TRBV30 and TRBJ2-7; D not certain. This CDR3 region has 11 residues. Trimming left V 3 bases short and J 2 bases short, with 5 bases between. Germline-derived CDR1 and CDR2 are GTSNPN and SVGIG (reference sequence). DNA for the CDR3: TGTGCCTGGAGCGGTGCCTACGAGCAGTACTTC. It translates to CAWSGAYEQYF.

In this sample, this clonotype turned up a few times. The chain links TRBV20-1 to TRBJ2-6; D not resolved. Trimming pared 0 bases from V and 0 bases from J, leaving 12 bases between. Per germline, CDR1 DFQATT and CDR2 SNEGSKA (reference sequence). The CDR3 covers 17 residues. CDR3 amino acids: CSARDRAGNSGANVLTF. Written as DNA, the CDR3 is TGCAGTGCTAGAGATAGGGCAGGAAACTCTGGGGCCAACGTCCTGACTTTC.

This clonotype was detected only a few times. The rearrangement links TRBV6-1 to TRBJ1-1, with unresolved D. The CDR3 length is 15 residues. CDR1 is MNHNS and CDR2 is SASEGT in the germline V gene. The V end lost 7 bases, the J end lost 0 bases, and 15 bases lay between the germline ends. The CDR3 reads CASIRDLHMNTEAFF. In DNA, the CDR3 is TGTGCCAGCATAAGGGATCTCCATATGAACACTGAAGCTTTCTTT.

The CDR3 bases are TGTGCCAGCTCACCCCGAGAGCGGGGGTTCCTAGACATTCAGTACTTC. It yields the protein CASSPRERGFLDIQYF. This rearrangement joins TRBV18 to TRBJ2-4, with 8 bases identical to TRBD2. V shed 3 bases and J 8 bases; nucleotides not matched to a gene: 12. This CDR3 region has 16 residues. CDR1 is KGHSH, CDR2 LQKENI, per germline. Combining the CDR3 with reference TRBV18 and TRBJ2-4 gives the whole variable domain NAGVMQNPRHLVRRRGQEARLRCSPMKGHSHVYWYRQLPEEGLKFMVYLQKENIIDESGMPKERFSAEFPKEGPSILRIQQVVRGDSAAYFCASSPRERGFLDIQYFGAGTRLSVL.

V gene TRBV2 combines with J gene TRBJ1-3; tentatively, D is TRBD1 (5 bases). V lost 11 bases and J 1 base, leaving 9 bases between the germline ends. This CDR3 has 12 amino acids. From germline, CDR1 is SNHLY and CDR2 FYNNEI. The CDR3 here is CAGSGSGNTIYF. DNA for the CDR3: TGTGCCGGGTCAGGGTCTGGAAACACCATATATTTT.

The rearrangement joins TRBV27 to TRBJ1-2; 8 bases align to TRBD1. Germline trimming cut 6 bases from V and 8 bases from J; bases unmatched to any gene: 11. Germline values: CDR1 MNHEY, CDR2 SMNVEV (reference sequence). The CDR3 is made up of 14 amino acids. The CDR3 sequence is CASRLDRGRDGYTF. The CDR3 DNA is TGTGCCAGCAGACTCGACAGGGGCAGAGACGGCTACACCTTC.

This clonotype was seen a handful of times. CDR3 sequence reads: CASSPSDRGEQFF. The CDR3 nucleotides read TGTGCCAGCAGCCCGTCCGACAGGGGAGAGCAGTTCTTC. The chain carries TRBV7-9 and TRBJ2-1, with TRBD1 matching 8 bases. Germline values: CDR1 SEHNR, CDR2 FQNEAQ (reference sequence). The CDR3 extends over 13 amino acids. Germline trimming cut 5 bases from V and 10 bases from J; bases unmatched to any gene: 7. Looking up the rest from reference TRBV7-9 and TRBJ2-1 gives the full variable domain: DTGVSQNPRHKITKRGQNVTFRCDPISEHNRLYWYRQTLGQGPEFLTYFQNEAQLEKSRLLSDRFSAERPKGSFSTLEIQRTEQGDSAMYLCASSPSDRGEQFFGPGTRLTVL.

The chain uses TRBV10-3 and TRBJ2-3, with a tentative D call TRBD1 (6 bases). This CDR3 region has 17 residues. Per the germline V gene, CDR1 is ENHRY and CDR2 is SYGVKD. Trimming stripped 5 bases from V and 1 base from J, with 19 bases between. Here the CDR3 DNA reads TGTGCCATCAGTTTAAGCGTGTCAGGGGTAGGCACAGATACGCAGTATTTT. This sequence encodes CAISLSVSGVGTDTQYF.

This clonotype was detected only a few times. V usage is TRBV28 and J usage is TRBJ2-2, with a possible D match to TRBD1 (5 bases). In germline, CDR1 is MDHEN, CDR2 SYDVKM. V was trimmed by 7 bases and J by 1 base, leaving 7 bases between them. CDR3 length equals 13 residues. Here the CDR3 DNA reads TGTGCCAGCAAGCAGGGGAACACCGGGGAGCTGTTTTTT. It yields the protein CASKQGNTGELFF.

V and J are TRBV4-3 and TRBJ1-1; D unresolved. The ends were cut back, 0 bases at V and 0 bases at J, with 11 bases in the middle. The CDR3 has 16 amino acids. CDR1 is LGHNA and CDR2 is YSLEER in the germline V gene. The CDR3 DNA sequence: TGCGCCAGCAGCCAAGAATTTTACAGTTTGAACACTGAAGCTTTCTTT. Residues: CASSQEFYSLNTEAFF.

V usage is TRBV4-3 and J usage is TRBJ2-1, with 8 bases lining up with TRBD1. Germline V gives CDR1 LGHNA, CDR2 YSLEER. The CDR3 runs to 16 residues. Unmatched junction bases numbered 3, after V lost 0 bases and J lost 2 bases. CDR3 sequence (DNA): TGCGCCAGCAGCCAAGATGGGACAGGCACCTACAATGAGCAGTTCTTC. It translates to CASSQDGTGTYNEQFF.

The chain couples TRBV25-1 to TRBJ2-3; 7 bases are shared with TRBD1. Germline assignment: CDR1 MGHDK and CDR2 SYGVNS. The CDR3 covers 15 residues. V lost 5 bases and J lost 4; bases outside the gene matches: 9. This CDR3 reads CASSLRQGYADTQYF. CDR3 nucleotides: TGTGCCAGCAGTCTACGACAGGGCTATGCAGATACGCAGTATTTT.

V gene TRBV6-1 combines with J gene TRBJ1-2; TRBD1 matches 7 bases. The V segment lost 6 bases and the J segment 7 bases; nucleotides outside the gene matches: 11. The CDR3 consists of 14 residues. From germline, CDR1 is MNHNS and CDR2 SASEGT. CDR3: CASRGTVRGAGYTF. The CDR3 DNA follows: TGTGCCAGCAGGGGGACAGTCCGGGGAGCTGGCTACACCTTC.

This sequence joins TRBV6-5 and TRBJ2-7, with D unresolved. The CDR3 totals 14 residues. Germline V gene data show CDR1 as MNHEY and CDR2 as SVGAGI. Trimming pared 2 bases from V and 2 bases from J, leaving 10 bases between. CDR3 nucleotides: TGTGCCAGCAGTTACCGTTTTAGCACCTACGAGCAGTACTTC. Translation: CASSYRFSTYEQYF.

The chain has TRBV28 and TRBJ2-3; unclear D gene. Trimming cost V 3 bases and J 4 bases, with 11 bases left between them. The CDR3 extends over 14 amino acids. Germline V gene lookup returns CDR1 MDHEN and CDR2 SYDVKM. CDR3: CASSFRAAPDTQYF. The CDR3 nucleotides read TGTGCCAGCAGTTTTCGGGCAGCCCCAGATACGCAGTATTTT.

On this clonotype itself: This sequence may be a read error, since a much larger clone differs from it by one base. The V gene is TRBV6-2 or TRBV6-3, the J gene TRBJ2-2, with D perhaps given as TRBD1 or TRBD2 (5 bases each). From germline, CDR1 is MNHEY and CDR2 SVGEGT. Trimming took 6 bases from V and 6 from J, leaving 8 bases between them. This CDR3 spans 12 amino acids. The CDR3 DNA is TGTGCCAGCAGCGAGGGGTCCGGGGAGCTGTTTTTT. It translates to CASSEGSGELFF.